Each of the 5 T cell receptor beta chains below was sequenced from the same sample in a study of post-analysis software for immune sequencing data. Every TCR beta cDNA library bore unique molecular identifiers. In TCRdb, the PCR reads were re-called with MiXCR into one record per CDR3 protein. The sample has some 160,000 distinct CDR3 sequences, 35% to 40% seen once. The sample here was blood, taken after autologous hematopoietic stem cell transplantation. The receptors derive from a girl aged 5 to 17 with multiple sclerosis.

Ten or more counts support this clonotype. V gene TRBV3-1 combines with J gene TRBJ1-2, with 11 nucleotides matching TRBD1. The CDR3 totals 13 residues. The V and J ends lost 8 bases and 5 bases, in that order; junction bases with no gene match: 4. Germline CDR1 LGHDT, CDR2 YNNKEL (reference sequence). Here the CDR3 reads CASAGTGGYGYTF. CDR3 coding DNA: TGTGCCAGCGCAGGGACAGGGGGTTATGGCTACACCTTC.

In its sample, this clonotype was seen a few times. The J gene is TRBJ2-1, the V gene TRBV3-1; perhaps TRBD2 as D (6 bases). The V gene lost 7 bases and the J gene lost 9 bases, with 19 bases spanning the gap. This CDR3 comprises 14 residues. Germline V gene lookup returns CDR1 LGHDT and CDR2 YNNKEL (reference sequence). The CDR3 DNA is TGTGCCAGCAACCTGGGGGGTCTTGCGAGTGAGCAGTTCTTC. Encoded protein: CASNLGGLASEQFF.

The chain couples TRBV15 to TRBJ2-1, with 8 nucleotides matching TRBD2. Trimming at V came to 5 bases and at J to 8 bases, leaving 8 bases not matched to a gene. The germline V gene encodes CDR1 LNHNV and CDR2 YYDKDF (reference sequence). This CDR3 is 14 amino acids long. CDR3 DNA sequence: TGTGCCACCAGCGAGAAGGGACTAGGGGATGAGCAGTTCTTC. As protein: CATSEKGLGDEQFF.

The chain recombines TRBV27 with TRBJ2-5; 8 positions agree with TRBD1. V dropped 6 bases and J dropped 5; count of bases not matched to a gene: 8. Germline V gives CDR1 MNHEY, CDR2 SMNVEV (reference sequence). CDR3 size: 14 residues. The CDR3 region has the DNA TGTGCCAGCAGACGACCAGGGGGCTCGGAGACCCAGTACTTC. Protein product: CASRRPGGSETQYF.

CDR3 bases: TGTGCCAGCAGCCAAGATGGCGGCTCCTACAATGAGCAGTTCTTC. Amino acid sequence: CASSQDGGSYNEQFF. This chain connects TRBV3-1 to TRBJ2-1; D not resolved. Germline-derived CDR1 and CDR2 are LGHDT and YNNKEL (reference sequence). The CDR3 covers 15 residues. Trimming took off 0 bases at V and 0 bases at J, with 6 bases between the two ends.